The rows below give T cell receptor beta chains drawn from one sample of a study of long-term antiretroviral therapy in people with HIV. The protocol was immunoSEQ multiplex PCR, while the TCRdb copy is restricted to in-frame clones and leaves out a portion. The repertoire includes 20,000 to 25,000 clones, around 80% of them detected once, and about 14% sits in the top ten. Sequenced material: unsorted PBMCs, taken 2.9 years after starting antiretroviral therapy. These receptors came from a woman in her 30s with HIV. The CDR3 runs from the conserved cysteine through the conserved F or W. The order of the fields is V gene, CDR3 length, J gene, clone size, D gene, CDR3 protein, CDR3 DNA. The D gene is left open where the match is weak. Some rows mark clone size as missing; the rest say once, few, many or name a class of expanded clone.

TRBV2	15	TRBJ1-2	NA	NA	CASIRTQRINYGYTF	TGTGCCAGCATTAGGACTCAGAGAATTAACTATGGCTACACCTTC
TRBV27	16	TRBJ1-2	NA	NA	CASSPLPGAESYGYTF	TGTGCCAGCAGTCCCCTCCCAGGGGCCGAATCCTATGGCTACACCTTC
TRBV7-2	16	TRBJ2-7	once	TRBD1	CASSLGGDRGYQEQYF	TGTGCCAGCAGCTTAGGGGGGGACAGGGGCTACCAAGAGCAGTACTTC
TRBV7-9	14	TRBJ1-2	few	NA	CASSPTGMSYGYTF	TGTGCCAGCAGCCCTACAGGGATGAGCTATGGCTACACCTTC
TRBV6-1	15	TRBJ2-3	NA	TRBD1	CASSKTGLQGDTQYF	TGTGCCAGCAGTAAGACAGGGTTGCAAGGAGATACGCAGTATTTT
TRBV7-9	19	TRBJ2-5	NA	TRBD2	CASSLGRLASGGTQETQYF	TGTGCCAGCAGCTTGGGCCGCTTGGCTAGCGGGGGAACTCAAGAGACCCAGTACTTC
TRBV19	11	TRBJ2-1	once	NA	CASTGWDEQFF	TGTGCCAGTACGGGCTGGGATGAGCAGTTCTTC
TRBV6-5	15	TRBJ2-3	once	NA	CASSYSNLATDTQYF	TGTGCCAGCAGTTACTCTAATCTGGCGACAGATACGCAGTATTTT
TRBV5-6	15	TRBJ1-1	NA	NA	CASSWGPPKGPEAFF	TGTGCCAGCAGCTGGGGACCGCCGAAAGGTCCTGAAGCTTTCTTT
TRBV11-2	15	TRBJ2-2	NA	TRBD1	CASSLITQGAGELFF	TGTGCCAGCAGCTTAATAACGCAGGGGGCCGGGGAGCTGTTTTTT
TRBV27	14	TRBJ2-1	NA	NA	CASSLSVAANEQFF	TGTGCCAGCAGTTTATCGGTGGCCGCCAATGAGCAGTTCTTC
TRBV5-8	19	TRBJ1-5	NA	TRBD1	CASSLTYGTEGHSNQPQHF	TGTGCCAGCAGCTTGACCTACGGGACAGAAGGTCATAGCAATCAGCCCCAGCATTTT
TRBV14	16	TRBJ1-2	NA	TRBD1	CASSHLAGTGDYGYTF	TGTGCCAGCAGCCATTTGGCCGGGACAGGGGACTATGGCTACACCTTC
TRBV7-3	13	TRBJ2-5	NA	NA	CASSRGRQETQYF	TGTGCCAGCAGCCGAGGACGGCAAGAGACCCAGTACTTC
TRBV19	14	TRBJ1-5	few	NA	CASSISGADQPQHF	TGTGCCAGTAGTATCTCGGGGGCGGATCAGCCCCAGCATTTT
TRBV5-1	14	TRBJ1-6	few	NA	CASRTDGGNSPLHF	TGCGCCAGCAGGACCGATGGGGGGAATTCACCCCTCCACTTT
TRBV15	14	TRBJ1-1	few	NA	CATSGTVMNTEAFF	TGTGCCACCTCCGGGACCGTCATGAACACTGAAGCTTTCTTT
TRBV6-5	11	TRBJ1-1	NA	NA	CASSTGHEAFF	TGTGCCAGCAGCACAGGTCATGAAGCTTTCTTT
TRBV5-1	12	TRBJ2-7	NA	NA	CASSLVGKEQYF	TGCGCCAGCAGCTTGGTGGGTAAGGAGCAGTACTTC
TRBV30	13	TRBJ1-2	NA	NA	CAQSGQSNYGYTF	TGTGCACAAAGCGGACAGTCAAACTATGGCTACACCTTC
TRBV5-1	16	TRBJ2-2	NA	NA	CASSLVPGKNTGELFF	TGCGCCAGCAGCTTGGTTCCAGGGAAGAACACCGGGGAGCTGTTTTTT
TRBV14	15	TRBJ2-5	NA	NA	CASSPRLTGRETQYF	TGTGCCAGCAGCCCAAGATTAACAGGGCGGGAGACCCAGTACTTC
TRBV19	13	TRBJ1-1	NA	NA	CASSIWVATEAFF	TGTGCCAGTAGTATTTGGGTGGCCACTGAAGCTTTCTTT
TRBV5-1	16	TRBJ2-1	NA	NA	CASTQSGGPIGNEQFF	TGCGCCAGCACCCAGAGTGGGGGGCCAATAGGCAATGAGCAGTTCTTC
TRBV6-1	14	TRBJ1-1	NA	NA	CASSVRGGGTEAFF	TGTGCCAGCAGTGTGCGGGGAGGCGGCACTGAAGCTTTCTTT
TRBV19	15	TRBJ1-2	NA	TRBD1	CASSLTGGVYYGYTF	TGTGCCAGTAGCCTGACAGGGGGCGTTTACTATGGCTACACCTTC
TRBV2	11	TRBJ1-2	few	NA	CASSQVSGYTF	TGTGCCAGCAGTCAGGTTAGCGGCTACACCTTC
TRBV4-2	14	TRBJ1-1	NA	NA	CASSQDSGNTEAFF	TGTGCCAGCAGCCAAGATTCGGGGAACACTGAAGCTTTCTTT
TRBV7-9	12	TRBJ1-1	few	NA	CASSFAGAEAFF	TGTGCCAGCAGCTTCGCAGGGGCTGAAGCTTTCTTT
TRBV9	15	TRBJ2-1	NA	TRBD2	CASSAKTSGVNEQFF	TGTGCCAGCAGCGCCAAGACTAGCGGGGTCAATGAGCAGTTCTTC
TRBV7-3	15	TRBJ2-7	NA	NA	CASSLMEGIHYEQYF	TGTGCCAGCAGCTTAATGGAAGGTATACATTACGAGCAGTACTTC
TRBV7-2	16	TRBJ2-2	once	TRBD2	CASSPRLAGGTGELFF	TGTGCCAGCAGCCCACGCCTAGCGGGGGGTACCGGGGAGCTGTTTTTT
TRBV7-9	15	TRBJ1-2	NA	NA	CASSLHGGEVGGYTF	TGTGCCAGCAGCTTACACGGGGGCGAGGTCGGAGGCTACACCTTC
TRBV2	13	TRBJ1-1	NA	NA	CASSENRDTEAFF	TGTGCCAGCAGTGAAAACAGAGACACTGAAGCTTTCTTT
TRBV6-5	15	TRBJ1-1	NA	NA	CASSYRGVMYTEAFF	TGTGCCAGCAGTTACCGAGGGGTGATGTACACTGAAGCTTTCTTT
TRBV9	17	TRBJ2-3	NA	TRBD2	CASSVWVAGSGTDTQYF	TGTGCCAGCAGCGTATGGGTAGCGGGGTCCGGGACAGATACGCAGTATTTT
TRBV19	15	TRBJ1-1	NA	NA	CATKLGGAGDTEAFF	TGTGCCACCAAACTGGGAGGGGCCGGGGACACTGAAGCTTTCTTT
TRBV7-9	16	TRBJ2-2	NA	NA	CASSPTGSPRAGELFF	TGTGCCAGCAGTCCGACGGGCAGCCCTAGGGCCGGGGAGCTGTTTTTT
TRBV5-6	15	TRBJ1-2	NA	NA	CASSLGTLTYSPYTF	TGTGCCAGCAGCCTCGGGACGCTAACATACTCCCCATACACCTTC
TRBV18	14	TRBJ2-2	NA	NA	CASSPGVTTGELFF	TGTGCCAGCTCACCAGGGGTTACCACCGGGGAGCTGTTTTTT
TRBV18	13	TRBJ2-7	once	TRBD2	CASSERGYYEQYF	TGTGCCAGCTCGGAGCGGGGGTACTACGAGCAGTACTTC
TRBV5-1	17	TRBJ1-2	NA	NA	CASSTSIDGTRAYGYTF	TGCGCCAGCAGCACCTCAATAGACGGGACACGCGCTTATGGCTACACCTTC
TRBV7-2	16	TRBJ1-3	few	NA	CASSSSGGFSGNTIYF	TGTGCCAGCAGCTCATCAGGAGGCTTCTCTGGAAACACCATATATTTT
TRBV7-2	17	TRBJ1-2	NA	TRBD1	CASSLVRTGLYDYGYTF	TGTGCCAGCAGCTTAGTCCGGACAGGGTTGTATGACTATGGCTACACCTTC
TRBV30	14	TRBJ2-1	NA	NA	CAWSTTGPYNEQFF	TGTGCCTGGAGTACGACAGGACCCTACAATGAGCAGTTCTTC
TRBV7-9	14	TRBJ1-2	NA	NA	CASSRGGRSYGYTF	TGTGCCAGCAGCCGCGGTGGCAGGAGTTATGGCTACACCTTC
TRBV6-5	15	TRBJ2-1	NA	TRBD2	CASSATSGGFSEQFF	TGTGCCAGCAGTGCAACTAGCGGGGGGTTTAGTGAGCAGTTCTTC
TRBV5-1	21	TRBJ2-5	NA	TRBD2	CASSPTPMTSGGSRSQETQYF	TGCGCCAGCAGCCCAACACCAATGACTAGCGGGGGTTCAAGATCCCAAGAGACCCAGTACTTC
TRBV6-1	15	TRBJ1-2	few	NA	CASSRWTEVPDGYTF	TGTGCCAGCAGTCGGTGGACGGAGGTCCCCGATGGCTACACCTTC
TRBV29-1	14	TRBJ2-1	NA	NA	CSVEHLGVWDEQFF	TGCAGCGTTGAACATCTGGGGGTCTGGGATGAGCAGTTCTTC